Listed here is a single TCR beta chain. What it binds is not known. While the first cohort had around 700 subjects, the donors belonged to the separate validation cohort of 100 to 150 subjects. The data belong to a study of cytomegalovirus exposure and HLA in healthy donors. Across the study: The approximately 110 validation repertoires used a platform that matched the one used for the approximately 670 first-cohort repertoires, as a later analysis reported. Study results and limitations: 150 to 200 TCR beta chains were listed as cytomegalovirus-associated. Rarity marked most TCR sequences, yet some public TCRs occurred in many donors.

Here immunoSEQ multiplex PCR was the method, and the copy in TCRdb shows in-frame clones only, minus some. The sample includes a few hundred thousand clones, roughly 85% of them seen just once. The CDR3 covers 13 residues. V was trimmed by 3 bases and J by 5 bases, leaving 8 bases between them. Germline values: CDR1 MNHEY, CDR2 SMNVEV (reference sequence). Source material: PBMCs. The gene calls are TRBV27 and TRBJ2-1, with a tentative D call TRBD2 (5 bases). The sequence came from a young woman in good health and CMV-seronegative. The CDR3: CASSFSGNNEQFF. CDR3 DNA: TGTGCCAGCAGTTTCTCGGGAAACAATGAGCAGTTCTTC.